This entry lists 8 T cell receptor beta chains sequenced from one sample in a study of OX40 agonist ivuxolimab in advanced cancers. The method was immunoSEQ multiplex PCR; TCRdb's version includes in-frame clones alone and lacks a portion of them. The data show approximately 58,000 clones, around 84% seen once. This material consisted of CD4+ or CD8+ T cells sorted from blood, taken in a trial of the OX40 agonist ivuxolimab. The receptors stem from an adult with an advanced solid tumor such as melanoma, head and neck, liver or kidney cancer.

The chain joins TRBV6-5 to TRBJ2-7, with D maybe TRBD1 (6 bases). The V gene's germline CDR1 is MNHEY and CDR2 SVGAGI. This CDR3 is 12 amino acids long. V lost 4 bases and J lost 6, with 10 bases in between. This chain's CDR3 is CASSSGVGEQYF. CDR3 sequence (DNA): TGTGCCAGCAGTTCAGGGGTGGGCGAGCAGTACTTC.

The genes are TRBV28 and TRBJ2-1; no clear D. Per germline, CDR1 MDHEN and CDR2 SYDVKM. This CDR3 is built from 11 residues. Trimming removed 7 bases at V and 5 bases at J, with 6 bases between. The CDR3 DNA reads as TGTGCCAGCACCTTGAACAATGAGCAGTTCTTC. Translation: CASTLNNEQFF.

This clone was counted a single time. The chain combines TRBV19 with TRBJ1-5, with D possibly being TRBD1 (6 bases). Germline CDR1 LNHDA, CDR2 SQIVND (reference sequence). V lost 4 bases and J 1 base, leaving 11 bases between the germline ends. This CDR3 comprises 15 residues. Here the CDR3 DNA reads TGTGCCAGTAGTACGCAACAGGGAAGCAATCAGCCCCAGCATTTT. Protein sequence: CASSTQQGSNQPQHF.

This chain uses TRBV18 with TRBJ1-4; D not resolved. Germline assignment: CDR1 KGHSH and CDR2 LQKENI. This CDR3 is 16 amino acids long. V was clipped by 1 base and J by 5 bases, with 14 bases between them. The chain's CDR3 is CASSPLLARRNEKLFF. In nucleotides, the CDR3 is TGTGCCAGCTCACCACTACTTGCCAGGAGGAATGAAAAACTGTTTTTT.

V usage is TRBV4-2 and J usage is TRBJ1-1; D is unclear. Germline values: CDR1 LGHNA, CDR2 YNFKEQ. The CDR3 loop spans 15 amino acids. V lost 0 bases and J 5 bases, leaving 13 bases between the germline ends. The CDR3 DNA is TGTGCCAGCAGCCAAGAAGGGCAGGTATATACTGAAGCTTTCTTT. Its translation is CASSQEGQVYTEAFF.

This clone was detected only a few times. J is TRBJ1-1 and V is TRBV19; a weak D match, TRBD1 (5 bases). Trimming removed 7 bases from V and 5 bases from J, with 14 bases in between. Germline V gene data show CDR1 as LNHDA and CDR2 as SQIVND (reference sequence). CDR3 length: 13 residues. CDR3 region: CASTRRGITEAFF. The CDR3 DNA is TGTGCCAGTACCCGTCGGGGGATAACTGAAGCTTTCTTT.

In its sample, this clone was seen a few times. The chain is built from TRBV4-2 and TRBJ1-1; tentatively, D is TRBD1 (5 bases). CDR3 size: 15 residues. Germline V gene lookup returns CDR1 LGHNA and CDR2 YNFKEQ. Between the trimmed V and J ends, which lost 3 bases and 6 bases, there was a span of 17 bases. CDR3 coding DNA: TGTGCCAGCAGCCACACCCAAGGGGACTCCTCTGAAGCTTTCTTT. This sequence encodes CASSHTQGDSSEAFF.

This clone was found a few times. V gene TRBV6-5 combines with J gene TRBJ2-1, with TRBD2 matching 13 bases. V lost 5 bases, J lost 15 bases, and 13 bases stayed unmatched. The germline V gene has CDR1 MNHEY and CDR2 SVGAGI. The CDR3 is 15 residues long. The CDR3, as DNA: TGTGCCAGCAGTAGACCGGGACTAGCGGGGCCGCGGCTGTTCTTC. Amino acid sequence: CASSRPGLAGPRLFF.